The TCR beta chain under discussion was sequenced for a study of shared clonotypes between healthy human individuals. Study-wide findings and caveats: Generally, naive subsets (rather than memory subsets) showed larger estimated richness.

The CDR3 consists of 15 residues. The germline V and J ends were trimmed by 7 bases and 8 bases, with 23 bases remaining between them. Germline CDR1 is MNHNS and CDR2 is SASEGT. Donors, without exception, were Caucasian adults residing in Nashville, Tennessee. In the case of this clone: Its antigen is unidentified.

At a deep level, the assay was run. Sorted-subset replicate PCR reactions were performed with approximately 200 ng DNA, corresponding to tens of thousands of T cell genomes. Libraries were prepared by immunoSEQ multiplex PCR; TCRdb keeps only in-frame clonotypes and omits some of them. Here the sample spans over 2 million clones, 90% to 95% being singletons. The sample was naive CD4+ T cells sorted from blood. Subset noted: CD45RA+ positively selected. V is TRBV6-1 and J is TRBJ1-2, with TRBD1 as a possible D gene (6 bases). The TCR comes from a man in his late teens or twenties in good health. The DNA for the CDR3 is TGTGCCAGCATCGGGACCCTGGGAACCCAGGGGGGCTACACCTTC. The encoded protein is CASIGTLGTQGGYTF.